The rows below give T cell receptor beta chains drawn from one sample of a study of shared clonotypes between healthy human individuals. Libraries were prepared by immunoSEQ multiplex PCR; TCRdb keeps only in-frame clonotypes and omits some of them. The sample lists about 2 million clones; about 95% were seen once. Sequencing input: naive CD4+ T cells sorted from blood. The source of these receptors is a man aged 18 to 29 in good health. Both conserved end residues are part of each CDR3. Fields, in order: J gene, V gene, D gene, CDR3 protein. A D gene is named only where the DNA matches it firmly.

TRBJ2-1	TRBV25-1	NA	CASSEIDRLVYNEQFF
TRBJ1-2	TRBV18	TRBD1	CASSPSGTGGFTF
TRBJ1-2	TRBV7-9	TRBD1	CASSLWPGGQGASGYTF
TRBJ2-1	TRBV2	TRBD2	CASLPGLAVNEQFF
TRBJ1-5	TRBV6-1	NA	CASRYGLQPQHF
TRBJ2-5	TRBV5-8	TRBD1	CASSPERGQQETQYF
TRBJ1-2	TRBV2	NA	CASSAENPYGYTF
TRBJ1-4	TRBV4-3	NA	CASSQGLTMEKLFF
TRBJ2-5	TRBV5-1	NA	CASSLQGAETQYF
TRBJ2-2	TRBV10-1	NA	CASAEGNTGELFF
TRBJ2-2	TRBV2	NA	CASRAQLTGELFF